This TCR beta chain is drawn from a study of response to subunit inactivated influenza vaccine. Trimming removed 4 bases at V and 6 bases at J, with 13 bases between. This CDR3 spans 13 amino acids. From germline, CDR1 is SQVTM and CDR2 ANQGSEA. Each CDR3 protein is one row after TCRdb ran MiXCR on the RT-PCR reads. The data show about 500,000 distinct CDR3 sequences, roughly 7.6% seen once. The sequence was obtained from a man aged 50 to 75 who received an inactivated influenza vaccine. V and J are TRBV29-1 and TRBJ1-5; possible D gene TRBD1, 5 bases. Material: PBMCs from blood, obtained less than 30 months after vaccination. The CDR3 nucleotides read TGCAGCGTTGGAGGCAGGGACGGTCAGCCCCAGCATTTT. Residues: CSVGGRDGQPQHF.